This T cell receptor (beta chain) was sequenced for a study of shared clonotypes between healthy human individuals. Study-level information: A donor's plate count was three for CD4 naive and three for CD4 memory; CD8 naive had two and CD8 memory one.

CDR1 is SGDLS, CDR2 YYNGEE, per germline. V trimming: 3 bases; J trimming: 3 bases; junction bases outside the gene matches: 3. The CDR3 extends over 14 amino acids. TCRdb's copy holds only in-frame clones and misses some; the assay was immunoSEQ multiplex PCR. The sample consists of some 2 million clones, 85% to 95% of them appearing once. Source material: naive CD4+ T cells sorted from blood. Stated subset: CD45RA+ positively selected. The receptor was isolated from a man younger than 30 in good health. The chain links TRBV9 to TRBJ2-7, with 10 positions matching TRBD2. CDR3 nucleotide sequence: TGTGCCAGCAGCGCGACTAGCGGGTTCTACGAGCAGTACTTC. Translation: CASSATSGFYEQYF.